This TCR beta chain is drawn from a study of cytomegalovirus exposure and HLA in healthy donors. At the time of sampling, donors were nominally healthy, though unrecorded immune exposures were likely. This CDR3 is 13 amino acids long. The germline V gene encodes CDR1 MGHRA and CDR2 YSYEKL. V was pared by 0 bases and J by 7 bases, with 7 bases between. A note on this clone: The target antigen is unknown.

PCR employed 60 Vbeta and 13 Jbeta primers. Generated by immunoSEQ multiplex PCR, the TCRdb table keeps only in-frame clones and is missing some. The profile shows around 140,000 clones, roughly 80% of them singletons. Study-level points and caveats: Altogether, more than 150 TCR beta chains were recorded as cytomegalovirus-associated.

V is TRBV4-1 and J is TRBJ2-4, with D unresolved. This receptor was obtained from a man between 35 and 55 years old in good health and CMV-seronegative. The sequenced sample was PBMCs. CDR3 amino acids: CASSQESGNIQYF. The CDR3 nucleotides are TGCGCCAGCAGCCAAGAATCCGGGAACATTCAGTACTTC.